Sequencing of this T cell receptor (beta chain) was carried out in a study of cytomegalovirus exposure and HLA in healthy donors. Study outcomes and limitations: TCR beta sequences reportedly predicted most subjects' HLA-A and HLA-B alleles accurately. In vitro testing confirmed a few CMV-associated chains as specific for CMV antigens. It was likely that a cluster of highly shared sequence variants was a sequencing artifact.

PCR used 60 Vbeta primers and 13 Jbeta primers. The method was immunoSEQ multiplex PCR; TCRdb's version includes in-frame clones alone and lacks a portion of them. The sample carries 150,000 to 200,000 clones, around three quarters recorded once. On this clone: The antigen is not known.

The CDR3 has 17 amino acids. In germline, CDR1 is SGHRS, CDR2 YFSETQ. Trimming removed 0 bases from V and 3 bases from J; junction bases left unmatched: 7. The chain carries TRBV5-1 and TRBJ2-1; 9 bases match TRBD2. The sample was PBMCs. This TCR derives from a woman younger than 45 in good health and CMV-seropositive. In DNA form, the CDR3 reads TGCGCCAGCAGCTTGGCCGAGGGTAGCGGGGGCTACAATGAGCAGTTCTTC. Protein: CASSLAEGSGGYNEQFF.